Listed here are 23 T cell receptor beta chains from one sample, sequenced in a study of blood T cell repertoires in COVID-19. Method: immunoSEQ multiplex PCR; TCRdb's copy keeps in-frame clones and lacks some. The sample includes about 190,000 clones, around 76% seen only once; the top ten take about a sixth. Sequencing was carried out using PBMCs or T cells enriched from blood (not recorded which). Receptors originate from a woman between 45 and 60 years old with acute COVID-19.

The V call is TRBV28, the J call TRBJ1-2; D might be TRBD1 (6 bases). The germline CDR1 and CDR2 sequences are MDHEN and SYDVKM. V lost 7 bases and J lost 0, with 12 bases in between. The CDR3 consists of 14 residues. CDR3 amino acids: CASIGGAANYGYTF. The CDR3 nucleotides read TGTGCCAGCATCGGGGGGGCCGCTAACTATGGCTACACCTTC.

The chain joins TRBV13 to TRBJ1-5; D is possibly TRBD1 (6 bases). CDR1 PRHDT and CDR2 FYEKMQ come from the germline V gene (reference sequence). Trimming took 2 bases from V and 7 from J, leaving 12 bases between them. The CDR3 extends over 14 amino acids. For the CDR3, the DNA is TGTGCCAGCAGCTTAAGTACAGGGAACCAGCCCCAGCATTTT. Translating it yields CASSLSTGNQPQHF. Using reference TRBV13 and TRBJ1-5 for the parts outside the CDR3, the full variable domain is AAGVIQSPRHLIKEKRETATLKCYPIPRHDTVYWYQQGPGQDPQFLISFYEKMQSDKGSIPDRFSAQQFSDYHSELNMSSLELGDSALYFCASSLSTGNQPQHFGDGTRLSIL.

This clone was seen once. The chain couples TRBV29-1 to TRBJ2-1; D possibly corresponds to TRBD1 (6 bases). Trimming removed 5 bases from V and 9 bases from J, with 14 bases in between. Germline V gene lookup returns CDR1 SQVTM and CDR2 ANQGSEA. The CDR3 spans 12 residues. The CDR3 here is CSVLRGGGEQFF. The CDR3 nucleotides read TGCAGCGTTCTCAGGGGTGGCGGTGAGCAGTTCTTC.

This clone was detected many times. This rearrangement joins TRBV28 to TRBJ2-4; 7 bases are shared with TRBD1. The junction had 17 bases not matched to a gene; V was cut back by 10 bases and J by 5 bases. CDR1 is MDHEN and CDR2 is SYDVKM in the germline V gene. This CDR3 has 16 amino acids. CDR3 residues: CATVGYRSGTENIQYF. The CDR3 DNA reads TGTGCCACCGTTGGGTACCGTTCCGGGACAGAAAACATTCAGTACTTC.

The chain is built from TRBV6-5 and TRBJ1-4; D perhaps matches TRBD1 (6 bases). The CDR3 is made up of 15 amino acids. Trimming took off 6 bases at V and 5 bases at J, with 16 bases between the two ends. CDR1 is MNHEY, CDR2 SVGAGI, per germline. For the CDR3, the DNA is TGTGCCAGCAGGCCCCCGACAGGCTCGAATGAAAAACTGTTTTTT. Its protein is CASRPPTGSNEKLFF.

The rearrangement links TRBV11-2 to TRBJ1-1; 7 positions match TRBD1. CDR3 length equals 15 residues. V shed 1 base and J 4 bases; nucleotides not matched to a gene: 6. Germline CDR1 SGHAT, CDR2 FQNNGV. In nucleotides, the CDR3 is TGTGCCAGCAGCTTAGTATCAGGGGGAGGCACTGAAGCTTTCTTT. This codes for CASSLVSGGGTEAFF.

For this clone: The same CDR3 can be traced to other DNA sequences in this sample. The V and J genes are TRBV11-2 and TRBJ1-2; a weak D match, TRBD1 (5 bases). Deletions cut 2 bases from V and 2 bases from J, with 6 bases between. The CDR3 is made up of 13 amino acids. Germline values: CDR1 SGHAT, CDR2 FQNNGV. The CDR3 is CASSLQGNYGYTF. The CDR3 DNA sequence: TGTGCCAGCAGCTTACAGGGAAACTATGGCTACACCTTC. Full variable domain (missing parts from reference TRBV11-2 and TRBJ1-2): EAGVAQSPRYKIIEKRQSVAFWCNPISGHATLYWYQQILGQGPKLLIQFQNNGVVDDSQLPKDRFSAERLKGVDSTLKIQPAKLEDSAVYLCASSLQGNYGYTFGSGTRLTVV.

This clone was found a few times. This chain links TRBV5-1 with TRBJ2-5, with 7 bases fitting TRBD1. Looked up from germline, CDR1 is SGHRS and CDR2 is YFSETQ. This CDR3 contains 15 residues. The V gene end was trimmed by 5 bases and the J gene end by 0 bases; junction bases not matched to a gene: 7. The CDR3 coding sequence is TGCGCCAGCAGTCGGCAGACAGGGTACCAAGAGACCCAGTACTTC. It codes for CASSRQTGYQETQYF.

V gene TRBV7-2 combines with J gene TRBJ2-1; TRBD1 agrees at 11 bases. The CDR3 length is 15 residues. CDR1 SGHTA and CDR2 FQGNSA come from the germline V gene. The V gene end was trimmed by 5 bases and the J gene end by 9 bases; junction bases not matched to a gene: 9. The CDR3 protein is CASSPASGTGGEQFF. The CDR3 coding sequence is TGTGCCAGCAGCCCCGCCTCCGGGACAGGGGGTGAGCAGTTCTTC.

The chain has TRBV7-2 and TRBJ2-3; tentative D call: TRBD1 (6 bases). CDR3 length equals 15 residues. Germline V CDR1 and CDR2: SGHTA, FQGNSA. The V and J ends lost 7 bases and 1 base respectively, with 15 bases between them. This CDR3 is CASTNGGQGTDTQYF. The CDR3 DNA sequence: TGTGCCAGCACCAATGGGGGCCAGGGCACAGATACGCAGTATTTT.

The chain has TRBV14 and TRBJ2-5, with 10 positions matching TRBD2. V lost 3 bases and J lost 8; bases outside the gene matches: 6. Germline lookup yields CDR1 SGHDN and CDR2 FVKESK. The CDR3 runs to 14 residues. CDR3 DNA sequence: TGTGCCAGCAGCCAGGCAAGCGGGGGGGCTACCCAGTACTTC. Translating gives CASSQASGGATQYF. Full variable domain (outside the CDR3, taken from reference TRBV14 and TRBJ2-5): EAGVTQFPSHSVIEKGQTVTLRCDPISGHDNLYWYRRVMGKEIKFLLHFVKESKQDESGMPNNRFLAERTGGTYSTLKVQPAELEDSGVYFCASSQASGGATQYFGPGTRLLVL.

This clone was seen only once. The V and J genes are TRBV12-3 or TRBV12-4 and TRBJ2-1; maybe TRBD2 (6 bases). V lost 8 bases and J 8 bases, leaving 13 bases between the germline ends. The CDR3 runs 12 residues. In DNA, the CDR3 is TGTGCCAGCCGCGGGGTAATAGATGAGCAGTTCTTC. Translation gives CASRGVIDEQFF.

Many counts were recorded for this clone. This sample includes further DNA sequences coding for the same CDR3. The chain has TRBV14 and TRBJ1-2; D ambiguous. The CDR3 length is 12 residues. V was clipped by 1 base and J by 7 bases, with 7 bases between them. Germline V CDR1 and CDR2: SGHDN, FVKESK. The CDR3 DNA follows: TGTGCCAGCAGCCAAGGTCGGGGTGGCTACACCTTC. Translation: CASSQGRGGYTF.

V and J are TRBV4-1 and TRBJ1-5; the D is unclear. Trimming shortened V by 0 bases and J by 4 bases, and 13 bases separated the two germline ends. The V gene's germline CDR1 is MGHRA and CDR2 YSYEKL. The CDR3 has 16 amino acids. For the CDR3, the DNA is TGCGCCAGCAGCCAAGATCCGAGTCGCCCAAATCAGCCCCAGCATTTT. This encodes CASSQDPSRPNQPQHF.

This chain uses TRBV18 with TRBJ1-1; 7 nucleotides line up with TRBD1. The V segment lost 6 bases and the J segment 5 bases; nucleotides outside the gene matches: 9. CDR1 is KGHSH, CDR2 LQKENI, per germline. The CDR3 contains 14 residues. The CDR3 DNA reads TGTGCCAGCTCCCCTGGGACAGCCGGGACTGAAGCTTTCTTT. Translating it yields CASSPGTAGTEAFF.

The genes are TRBV7-2 and TRBJ2-5; D remains ambiguous. The V and J ends lost 7 bases and 1 base respectively, with 19 bases between them. CDR1 and CDR2 from the germline V gene are SGHTA and FQGNSA. The CDR3 is made up of 16 amino acids. The CDR3 nucleotides read TGTGCCAGCATCCTTGACCCGGGTAGCTTCCAAGAGACCCAGTACTTC. The encoded protein is CASILDPGSFQETQYF.

The chain joins TRBV2 to TRBJ1-5, with no clear D. The V end lost 4 bases, the J end lost 3 bases, and 7 bases lay between the germline ends. Germline V gene sequence: CDR1 SNHLY, CDR2 FYNNEI. The CDR3 length is 13 residues. The CDR3, as DNA: TGTGCCAGCAGTGTACAGACCAATCAGCCCCAGCATTTT. It is translated as CASSVQTNQPQHF.

Only a few counts were recorded for this clone. The V and J genes are TRBV5-4 and TRBJ2-5; perhaps TRBD1 as D (6 bases). Trimming shortened V by 0 bases and J by 2 bases, and 8 bases separated the two germline ends. Germline CDR1 SGHNT, CDR2 YYREEE (reference sequence). CDR3 size: 14 residues. The CDR3 protein is CASSLGGRQETQYF. In DNA, the CDR3 is TGTGCCAGCAGCTTGGGGGGGCGGCAAGAGACCCAGTACTTC. The full variable domain, with the rest looked up from reference TRBV5-4 and TRBJ2-5, is ETGVTQSPTHLIKTRGQQVTLRCSSQSGHNTVSWYQQALGQGPQFIFQYYREEENGRGNFPPRFSGLQFPNYSSELNVNALELDDSALYLCASSLGGRQETQYFGPGTRLLVL.

The chain uses TRBV28 and TRBJ1-4; D is perhaps TRBD1 (6 bases). Trimming left V 4 bases short and J 2 bases short, with 8 bases between. Germline lookup yields CDR1 MDHEN and CDR2 SYDVKM. This CDR3 has 14 residues. CDR3 protein: CASSSGVTNEKLFF. The CDR3 region has the DNA TGTGCCAGCAGTTCAGGGGTCACTAATGAAAAACTGTTTTTT.

This clone has a handful of counts. V gene TRBV7-8 combines with J gene TRBJ1-6, with 8 bases identical to TRBD1. Losses at the gene ends were 4 bases for V and 7 bases for J; bases not matched to a gene: 12. CDR1 and CDR2 (germline): SGHVS, FQNEAQ. The CDR3 loop spans 17 amino acids. The CDR3 protein is CASSSRAPTGVNSPLHF. In nucleotides, the CDR3 is TGTGCCAGCAGCTCCCGGGCTCCGACAGGGGTAAATTCACCCCTCCACTTT.

This chain uses TRBV7-2 with TRBJ1-3; 11 bases are shared with TRBD1. With V trimmed by 2 bases and J by 0 bases, 3 bases remained unmatched. Germline V gives CDR1 SGHTA, CDR2 FQGNSA. The CDR3 loop spans 17 amino acids. CDR3 protein: CASSLSGTGGSGNTIYF. The CDR3 nucleotides read TGTGCCAGCAGCTTATCGGGGACAGGGGGCTCTGGAAACACCATATATTTT. The variable domain in full, with the rest retrieved from reference TRBV7-2 and TRBJ1-3, is GAGVSQSPSNKVTEKGKDVELRCDPISGHTALYWYRQSLGQGLEFLIYFQGNSAPDKSGLPSDRFSAERTGGSVSTLTIQRTQQEDSAVYLCASSLSGTGGSGNTIYFGEGSWLTVV.

This chain links TRBV10-3 with TRBJ1-2; possibly TRBD1 for D (5 bases). V lost 0 bases, J lost 8 bases, and 10 bases lay in between. CDR3 length: 13 residues. Germline CDR1 and CDR2: ENHRY and SYGVKD. The CDR3 loop is CAISESTGEGYTF. The CDR3 DNA reads TGTGCCATCAGTGAGTCGACGGGGGAAGGCTACACCTTC.

The chain is built from TRBV19 and TRBJ1-1; D may be TRBD1 (5 bases). Trimming stripped 2 bases from V and 5 bases from J, with 9 bases between. The germline gives CDR1 LNHDA, CDR2 SQIVND (reference sequence). The CDR3 extends over 13 amino acids. The CDR3 DNA is TGTGCCAGTAGTATATGGGGCCCGACTGAAGCTTTCTTT. It encodes CASSIWGPTEAFF.